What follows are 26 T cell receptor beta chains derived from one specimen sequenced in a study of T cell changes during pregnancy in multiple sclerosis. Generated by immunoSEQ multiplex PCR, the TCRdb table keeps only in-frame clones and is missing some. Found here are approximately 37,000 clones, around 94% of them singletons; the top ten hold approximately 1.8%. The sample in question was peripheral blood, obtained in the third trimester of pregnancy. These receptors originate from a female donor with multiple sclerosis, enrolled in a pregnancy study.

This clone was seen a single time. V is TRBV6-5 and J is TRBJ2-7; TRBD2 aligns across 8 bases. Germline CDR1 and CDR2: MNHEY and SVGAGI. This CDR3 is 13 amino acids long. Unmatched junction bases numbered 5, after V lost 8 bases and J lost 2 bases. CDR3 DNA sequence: TGTGCCAGCGGAACTAGCGGTGCCTACGAGCAGTACTTC. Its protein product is CASGTSGAYEQYF.

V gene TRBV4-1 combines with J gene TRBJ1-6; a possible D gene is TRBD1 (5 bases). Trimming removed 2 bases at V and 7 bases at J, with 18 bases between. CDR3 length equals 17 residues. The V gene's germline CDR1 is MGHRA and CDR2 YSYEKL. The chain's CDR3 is CASSQTNFQGGNSPLHF. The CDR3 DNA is TGCGCCAGCAGCCAAACGAATTTTCAGGGAGGGAATTCACCCCTCCACTTT.

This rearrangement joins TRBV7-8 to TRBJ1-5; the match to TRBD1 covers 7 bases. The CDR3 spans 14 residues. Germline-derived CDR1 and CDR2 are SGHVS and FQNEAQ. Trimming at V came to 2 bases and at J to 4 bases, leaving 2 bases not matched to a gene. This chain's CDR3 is CASSLQQGNQPQHF. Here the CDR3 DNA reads TGTGCCAGCAGCTTACAACAGGGGAATCAGCCCCAGCATTTT.

Here the CDR3 DNA reads TGCGCCAGCAGCCAACGCGGGACTAGCGGCACAGATACGCAGTATTTT. Translated: CASSQRGTSGTDTQYF. This chain connects TRBV4-3 to TRBJ2-3; 10 bases are a match to TRBD2. V lost 2 bases, J lost 1 base, and 3 bases stayed unmatched. Germline loops: CDR1 LGHNA, CDR2 YSLEER. This CDR3 is 16 amino acids long.

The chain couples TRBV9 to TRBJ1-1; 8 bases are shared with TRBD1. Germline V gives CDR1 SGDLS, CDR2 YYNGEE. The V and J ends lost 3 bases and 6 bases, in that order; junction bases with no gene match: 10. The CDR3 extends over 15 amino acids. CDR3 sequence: CASSGGQGFFSEAFF. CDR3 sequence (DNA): TGTGCCAGCAGCGGCGGACAGGGCTTCTTTTCTGAAGCTTTCTTT.

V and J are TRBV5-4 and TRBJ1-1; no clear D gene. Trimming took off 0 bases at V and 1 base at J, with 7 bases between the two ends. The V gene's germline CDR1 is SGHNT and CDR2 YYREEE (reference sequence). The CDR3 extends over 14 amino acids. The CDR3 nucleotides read TGTGCCAGCAGCTTGGCCCAGTGGAACACTGAAGCTTTCTTT. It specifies CASSLAQWNTEAFF.

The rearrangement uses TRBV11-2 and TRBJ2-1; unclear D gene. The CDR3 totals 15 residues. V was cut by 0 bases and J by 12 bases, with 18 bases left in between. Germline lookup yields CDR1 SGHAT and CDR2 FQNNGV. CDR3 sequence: CASSLDLGRGKWQFF. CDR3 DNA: TGTGCCAGCAGCTTAGATCTAGGTCGAGGAAAGTGGCAGTTCTTC.

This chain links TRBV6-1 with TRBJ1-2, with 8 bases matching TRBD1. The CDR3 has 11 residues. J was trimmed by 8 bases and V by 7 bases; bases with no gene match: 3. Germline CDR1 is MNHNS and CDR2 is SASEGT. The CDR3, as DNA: TGTGCCAGCACCGGACAGGGAGGCTACACCTTC. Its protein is CASTGQGGYTF.

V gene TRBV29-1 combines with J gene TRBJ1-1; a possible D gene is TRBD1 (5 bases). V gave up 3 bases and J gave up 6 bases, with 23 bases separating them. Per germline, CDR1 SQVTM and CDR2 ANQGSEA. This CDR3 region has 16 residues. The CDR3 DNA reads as TGCAGCGTTGAGCACTGGAAGGGGTTGTATGGCGCTGAAGCTTTCTTT. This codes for CSVEHWKGLYGAEAFF.

The CDR3 spells CASSTRGLGLSGNTIYF. CDR3 nucleotides: TGTGCCAGCAGCACCAGAGGGTTAGGTCTCTCTGGAAACACCATATATTTT. The chain links TRBV5-4 to TRBJ1-3, with no clear D. Germline lookup yields CDR1 SGHNT and CDR2 YYREEE (reference sequence). Deletions cut 4 bases from V and 0 bases from J, with 17 bases between. The CDR3 sequence is 17 residues long. The complete variable domain, with remaining parts taken from reference TRBV5-4 and TRBJ1-3, reads ETGVTQSPTHLIKTRGQQVTLRCSSQSGHNTVSWYQQALGQGPQFIFQYYREEENGRGNFPPRFSGLQFPNYSSELNVNALELDDSALYLCASSTRGLGLSGNTIYFGEGSWLTVV.

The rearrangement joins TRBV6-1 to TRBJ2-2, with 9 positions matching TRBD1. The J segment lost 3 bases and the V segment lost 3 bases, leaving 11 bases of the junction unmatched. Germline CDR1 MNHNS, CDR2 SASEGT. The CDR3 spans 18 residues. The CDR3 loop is CASSDHRDRAGDTGELFF. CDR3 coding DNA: TGTGCCAGCAGTGACCACCGGGACAGGGCTGGGGACACCGGGGAGCTGTTTTTT.

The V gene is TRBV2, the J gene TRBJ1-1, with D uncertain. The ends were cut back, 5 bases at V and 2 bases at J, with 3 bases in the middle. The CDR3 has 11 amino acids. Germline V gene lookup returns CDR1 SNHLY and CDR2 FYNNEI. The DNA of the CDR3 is TGTGCCAGCAGTCCAAACACTGAAGCTTTCTTT. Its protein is CASSPNTEAFF. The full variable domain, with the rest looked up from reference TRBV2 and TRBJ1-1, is EPEVTQTPSHQVTQMGQEVILRCVPISNHLYFYWYRQILGQKVEFLVSFYNNEISEKSEIFDDQFSVERPDGSNFTLKIRSTKLEDSAMYFCASSPNTEAFFGQGTRLTVV.

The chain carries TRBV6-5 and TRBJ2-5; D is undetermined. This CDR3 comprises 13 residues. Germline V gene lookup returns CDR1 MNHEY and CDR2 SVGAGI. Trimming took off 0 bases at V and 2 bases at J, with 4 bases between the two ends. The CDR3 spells CASSYSYQETQYF. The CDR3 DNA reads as TGTGCCAGCAGTTACTCTTATCAAGAGACCCAGTACTTC.

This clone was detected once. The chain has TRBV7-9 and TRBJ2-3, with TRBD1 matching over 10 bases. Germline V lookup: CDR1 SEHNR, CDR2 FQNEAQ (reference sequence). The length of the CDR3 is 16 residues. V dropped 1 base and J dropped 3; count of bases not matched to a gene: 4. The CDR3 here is CASSLGTGGPTDTQYF. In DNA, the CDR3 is TGTGCCAGCAGCTTAGGGACAGGGGGACCTACAGATACGCAGTATTTT.

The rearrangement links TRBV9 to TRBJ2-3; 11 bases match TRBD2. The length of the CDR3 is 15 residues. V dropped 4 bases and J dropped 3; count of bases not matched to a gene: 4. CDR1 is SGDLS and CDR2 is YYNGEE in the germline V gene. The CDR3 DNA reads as TGTGCCAGCAGCAAGATAGCGGGAGGGACAGATACGCAGTATTTT. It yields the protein CASSKIAGGTDTQYF.

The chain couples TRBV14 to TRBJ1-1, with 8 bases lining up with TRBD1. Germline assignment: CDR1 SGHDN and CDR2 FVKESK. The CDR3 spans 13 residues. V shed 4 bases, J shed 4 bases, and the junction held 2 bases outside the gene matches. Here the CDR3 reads CASSRQGSTEAFF. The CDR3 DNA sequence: TGTGCCAGCAGCCGACAGGGGAGCACTGAAGCTTTCTTT.

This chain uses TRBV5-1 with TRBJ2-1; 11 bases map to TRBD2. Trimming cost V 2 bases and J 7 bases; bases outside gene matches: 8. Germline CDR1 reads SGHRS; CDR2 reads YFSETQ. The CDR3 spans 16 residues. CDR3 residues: CASSFSLAGGGNEQFF. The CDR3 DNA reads TGCGCCAGCAGCTTCAGCCTAGCGGGAGGAGGTAATGAGCAGTTCTTC.

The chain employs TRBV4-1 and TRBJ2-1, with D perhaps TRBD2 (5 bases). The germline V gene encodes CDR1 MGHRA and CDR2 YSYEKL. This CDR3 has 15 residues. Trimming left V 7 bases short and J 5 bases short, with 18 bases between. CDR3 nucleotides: TGCGCCAGCAAAACGGTGGGAGTAGGTAACAATGAGCAGTTCTTC. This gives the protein CASKTVGVGNNEQFF.

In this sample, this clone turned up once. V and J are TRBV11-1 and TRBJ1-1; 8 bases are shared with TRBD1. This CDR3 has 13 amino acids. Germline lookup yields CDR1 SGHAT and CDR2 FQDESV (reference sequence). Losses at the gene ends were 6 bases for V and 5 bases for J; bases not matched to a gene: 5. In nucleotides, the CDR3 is TGTGCCAGCAGATATACAGGGGGAACTGAAGCTTTCTTT. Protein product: CASRYTGGTEAFF.

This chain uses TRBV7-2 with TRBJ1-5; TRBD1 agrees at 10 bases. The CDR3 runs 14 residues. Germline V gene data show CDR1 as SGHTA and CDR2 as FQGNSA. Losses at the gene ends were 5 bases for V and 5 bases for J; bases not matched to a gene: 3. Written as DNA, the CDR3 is TGTGCCAGCAGCAGGGACAGGGGAGATCAGCCCCAGCATTTT. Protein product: CASSRDRGDQPQHF. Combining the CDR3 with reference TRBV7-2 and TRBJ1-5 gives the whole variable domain GAGVSQSPSNKVTEKGKDVELRCDPISGHTALYWYRQSLGQGLEFLIYFQGNSAPDKSGLPSDRFSAERTGGSVSTLTIQRTQQEDSAVYLCASSRDRGDQPQHFGDGTRLSIL.

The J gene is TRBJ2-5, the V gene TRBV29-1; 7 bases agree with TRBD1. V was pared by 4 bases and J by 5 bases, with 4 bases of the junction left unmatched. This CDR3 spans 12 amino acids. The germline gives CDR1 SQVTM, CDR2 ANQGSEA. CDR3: CSVGQGIETQYF. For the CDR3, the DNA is TGCAGCGTTGGACAGGGTATTGAGACCCAGTACTTC.

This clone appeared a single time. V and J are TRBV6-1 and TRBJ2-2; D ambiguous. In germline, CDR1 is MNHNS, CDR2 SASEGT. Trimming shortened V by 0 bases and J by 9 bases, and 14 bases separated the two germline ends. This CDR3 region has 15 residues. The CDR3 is CASSEAPWSFRELFF. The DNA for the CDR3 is TGTGCCAGCAGTGAAGCCCCATGGAGTTTCAGGGAGCTGTTTTTT.

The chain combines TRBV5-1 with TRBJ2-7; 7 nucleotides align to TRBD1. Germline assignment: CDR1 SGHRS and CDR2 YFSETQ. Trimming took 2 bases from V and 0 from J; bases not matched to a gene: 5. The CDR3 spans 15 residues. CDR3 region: CASSFSGQDSYEQYF. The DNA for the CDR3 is TGCGCCAGCAGCTTTTCAGGACAGGACTCCTACGAGCAGTACTTC. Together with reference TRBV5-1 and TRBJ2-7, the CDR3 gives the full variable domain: KAGVTQTPRYLIKTRGQQVTLSCSPISGHRSVSWYQQTPGQGLQFLFEYFSETQRNKGNFPGRFSGRQFSNSRSEMNVSTLELGDSALYLCASSFSGQDSYEQYFGPGTRLTVT.

CDR3 coding DNA: TGTGCCAGCAGCTTGGGTCGGGGGGCCAAAAACATTCAGTACTTC. Translating gives CASSLGRGAKNIQYF. This chain uses TRBV5-6 with TRBJ2-4, with D possibly being TRBD2 (6 bases). Germline V gives CDR1 SGHDT, CDR2 YYEEEE. V was cut by 0 bases and J by 1 base, with 8 bases left in between. This CDR3 comprises 15 residues.

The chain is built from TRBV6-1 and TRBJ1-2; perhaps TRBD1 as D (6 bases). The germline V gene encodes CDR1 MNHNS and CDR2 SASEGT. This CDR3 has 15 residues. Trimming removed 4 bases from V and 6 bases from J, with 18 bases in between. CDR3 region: CASSVSDWAGDGYTF. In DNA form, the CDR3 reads TGTGCCAGCAGTGTTTCGGATTGGGCAGGGGATGGCTACACCTTC.

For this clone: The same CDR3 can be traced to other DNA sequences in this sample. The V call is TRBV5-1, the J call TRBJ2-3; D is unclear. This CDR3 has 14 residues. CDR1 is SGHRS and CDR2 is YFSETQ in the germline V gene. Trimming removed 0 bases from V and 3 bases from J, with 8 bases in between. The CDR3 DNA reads TGCGCCAGCAGCTTGGCTACTGTTACAGATACGCAGTATTTT. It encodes CASSLATVTDTQYF.